These 14 T cell receptor beta chains were all obtained from the same sample, sequenced in a study of T-cell memory formation after mild COVID-19. TCRdb recomputed calls from the 5' RACE reads with MiXCR, one row per CDR3 protein. The sample comprises about 430,000 distinct CDR3 sequences, roughly 18% of which are singletons, and around a fifth rests with the top ten. Sequencing was performed on PBMCs or a T cell subset sorted from them (not recorded which). These receptors were obtained from a man between 18 and 35 years old who had mild COVID-19 (a few samples of this study predate the infection). Cell type and time point are not known.

This clonotype was counted a few times. The genes are TRBV28 and TRBJ2-3; 7 positions agree with TRBD1. The length of the CDR3 is 13 residues. V dropped 6 bases and J dropped 2; count of bases not matched to a gene: 2. CDR1 MDHEN and CDR2 SYDVKM come from the germline V gene. The CDR3 region is CASRGQPTDTQYF. The CDR3 DNA reads as TGTGCCAGCAGGGGACAGCCCACAGATACGCAGTATTTT.

The chain couples TRBV29-1 to TRBJ1-2; D might be TRBD1 (5 bases). Trimming pared 7 bases from V and 4 bases from J, leaving 10 bases between. CDR1 and CDR2 (germline): SQVTM, ANQGSEA. CDR3 length equals 11 residues. Here the CDR3 DNA reads TGCAGCGCCGGGGGAGTCTATGGCTACACCTTC. Its translation is CSAGGVYGYTF.

The CDR3 DNA reads TGTGCCAGCTCACCGTTGGGGGCCATCGATGAGCAGTTCTTC. Its protein product is CASSPLGAIDEQFF. This chain uses TRBV18 with TRBJ2-1, with TRBD1 as a possible D gene (6 bases). V was clipped by 3 bases and J by 8 bases, with 14 bases between them. Germline lookup yields CDR1 KGHSH and CDR2 LQKENI. CDR3 length: 14 amino acids.

The gene calls are TRBV7-2 and TRBJ2-7; D unresolved. This CDR3 has 13 residues. V gave up 5 bases and J gave up 6 bases, with 14 bases separating them. Per germline, CDR1 SGHTA and CDR2 FQGNSA. CDR3: CASSVTEGREQYV. DNA of the CDR3: TGTGCCAGCAGCGTCACAGAAGGTCGCGAGCAGTACGTC.

The chain carries TRBV4-3 and TRBJ2-1; D may be TRBD1 (5 bases). V was shortened by 0 bases and J by 9 bases, with 6 bases between the two germline ends. Germline CDR1 is LGHNA and CDR2 is YSLEER. The CDR3 length is 12 residues. CDR3 residues: CASSQDQGEQFF. As DNA, the CDR3 is TGCGCCAGCAGCCAAGACCAGGGTGAGCAGTTCTTC.

The rearrangement uses TRBV2 and TRBJ2-5; D may match TRBD1 or TRBD2 (5 bases each). This CDR3 contains 14 residues. The germline gives CDR1 SNHLY, CDR2 FYNNEI. V was pared by 4 bases and J by 4 bases, with 13 bases between. CDR3 in amino acids: CASSGSTGGETQYF. In nucleotides, the CDR3 is TGTGCCAGCAGTGGAAGCACTGGGGGAGAGACCCAGTACTTC.

This clonotype has only a few counts. In nucleotides, the CDR3 is TGTGCCAGCAGGCAGGGTCAGAACACTGAAGCTTTCTTT. Protein sequence: CASRQGQNTEAFF. The chain has TRBV27 and TRBJ1-1; D perhaps matches TRBD1 (5 bases). The length of the CDR3 is 13 residues. Looked up from germline, CDR1 is MNHEY and CDR2 is SMNVEV (reference sequence). The V and J ends lost 6 bases and 1 base respectively, with 9 bases between them.

This clonotype occurred a few times. The rearrangement joins TRBV7-8 to TRBJ1-2, with TRBD1 as a possible D gene (5 bases). The V end was cut by 5 bases, the J end by 5 bases, with 21 bases between. CDR1 is SGHVS and CDR2 is FQNEAQ in the germline V gene. CDR3 length: 16 amino acids. The CDR3 nucleotides are TGTGCCAGCAGCACGATGGGCACAGGAGACGCTTATGGCTACACCTTC. It specifies CASSTMGTGDAYGYTF.

This clonotype was counted ten times or more. This chain connects TRBV4-1 to TRBJ2-3, with 7 bases fitting TRBD2. The CDR3 sequence is 16 residues long. V lost 3 bases, J lost 0 bases, and 6 bases stayed unmatched. Looked up from germline, CDR1 is MGHRA and CDR2 is YSYEKL. The CDR3 here is CASSQASGSSTDTQYF. CDR3 nucleotides: TGCGCCAGCAGCCAGGCTAGCGGATCTAGCACAGATACGCAGTATTTT.

The sample holds a few counts of this clonotype. The CDR3 DNA reads as TGCAGCGTTGTGGAGGGAAGTTACTATGGCTACACCTTC. Protein sequence: CSVVEGSYYGYTF. The chain links TRBV29-1 to TRBJ1-2; D is uncertain. The CDR3 runs to 13 residues. Germline CDR1 reads SQVTM; CDR2 reads ANQGSEA. V dropped 4 bases and J dropped 3 bases, with 12 bases sitting between them.

A few counts support this clonotype. The CDR3 region has the DNA TGCGCCAGCAGCCAAGATATCAGTAGCAATGAAAAACTGTTTTTT. It codes for CASSQDISSNEKLFF. This chain links TRBV4-3 with TRBJ1-4; unclear D gene. The CDR3 runs 15 residues. The V end was cut by 0 bases, the J end by 5 bases, with 10 bases between. Per the germline V gene, CDR1 is LGHNA and CDR2 is YSLEER.

This chain uses TRBV7-2 with TRBJ1-4; the D gene is possibly TRBD1 (5 bases). This CDR3 comprises 16 residues. CDR1 and CDR2 from the germline V gene are SGHTA and FQGNSA. V gave up 5 bases and J gave up 5 bases, with 18 bases separating them. The CDR3 here is CASSINQWRTNEKLFF. Here the CDR3 DNA reads TGTGCCAGCAGCATCAACCAATGGAGGACAAATGAAAAACTGTTTTTT.

The chain recombines TRBV6-2 or TRBV6-3 with TRBJ2-5; D is perhaps TRBD1 or TRBD2 (5 bases each). The CDR3 spans 17 residues. Trimming left V 5 bases short and J 2 bases short, with 21 bases between. Germline lookup yields CDR1 MNHEY and CDR2 SVGEGT. The CDR3 nucleotides read TGTGCCAGCAGTCGCATGGGACCAACTAAATGGCAAGAGACCCAGTACTTC. Translating it yields CASSRMGPTKWQETQYF.

This clonotype has just a few counts. The chain has TRBV18 and TRBJ1-1, with D unresolved. CDR3 size: 15 residues. The germline V gene has CDR1 KGHSH and CDR2 LQKENI. V shed 3 bases and J shed 5 bases, with 16 bases lying between them. The CDR3 sequence is CASSPQPGPGTEAFF. CDR3 DNA sequence: TGTGCCAGCTCACCCCAGCCGGGCCCGGGGACTGAAGCTTTCTTT.